These 16 T cell receptor beta chains originate from one sample sequenced in a study of blood T cell repertoires in COVID-19. Profiled with immunoSEQ multiplex PCR; TCRdb holds only in-frame clones, not every one. This sample carries 200,000 to 300,000 clones, around 83% of them seen once, and the ten largest clones take 9.6%. The material sequenced was peripheral blood. Receptors originate from a woman older than 75 with acute or convalescent COVID-19.

The CDR3 sequence: CASSQSRRPRGYEQYF. Written as DNA, the CDR3 is TGTGCCAGCAGCCAAAGCCGTCGTCCCCGGGGCTACGAGCAGTACTTC. The chain employs TRBV3-1 (or the pseudogene TRBV3-2) and TRBJ2-7; possibly TRBD2 for D (5 bases). Trimming took off 2 bases at V and 3 bases at J, with 17 bases between the two ends. The germline V gene has CDR1 LGHDT and CDR2 YNNKEL (reference sequence). CDR3 length: 16 amino acids.

V gene TRBV6-2 or TRBV6-3 combines with J gene TRBJ1-2; the match to TRBD1 covers 8 bases. The junction had 8 bases not matched to a gene; V was cut back by 6 bases and J by 5 bases. This CDR3 contains 14 residues. CDR1 is MNHEY and CDR2 is SVGEGT in the germline V gene. CDR3 nucleotides: TGTGCCAGCAGCCCAGGGGGCCTGTATTATGGCTACACCTTC. Protein sequence: CASSPGGLYYGYTF.

This chain links TRBV24-1 with TRBJ2-2, with 8 nucleotides matching TRBD1. Looked up from germline, CDR1 is KGHDR and CDR2 is SFDVKD. Trimming at V came to 5 bases and at J to 6 bases, leaving 4 bases not matched to a gene. CDR3 length: 14 residues. The CDR3 region has the DNA TGTGCCACCAGTGCGGCAGGGGGCGCCGGGGAGCTGTTTTTT. Protein product: CATSAAGGAGELFF.

The chain recombines TRBV7-2 with TRBJ1-5, with D perhaps TRBD1 (6 bases). The V end lost 3 bases, the J end lost 1 base, and 13 bases lay between the germline ends. CDR1 and CDR2 from the germline V gene are SGHTA and FQGNSA. The CDR3 extends over 16 amino acids. CDR3 sequence reads: CASSFRGRGSNQPQHF. CDR3 in DNA: TGTGCCAGCAGCTTCAGGGGAAGAGGAAGCAATCAGCCCCAGCATTTT.

The genes are TRBV6-5 and TRBJ2-3; 7 bases are shared with TRBD2. The CDR3 is 16 amino acids. Looked up from germline, CDR1 is MNHEY and CDR2 is SVGAGI. V lost 4 bases to trimming and J lost 0 bases; unmatched junction nucleotides: 7. For the CDR3, the DNA is TGTGCCAGCAGTTTAACCAGCGGGGCTAGCACAGATACGCAGTATTTT. It translates to CASSLTSGASTDTQYF.

The J gene is TRBJ1-6, the V gene TRBV5-1, with 7 positions matching TRBD1. Germline-derived CDR1 and CDR2 are SGHRS and YFSETQ. CDR3 size: 15 residues. V lost 4 bases, J lost 5 bases, and 6 bases stayed unmatched. The CDR3 here is CASSPGTADNSPLHF. CDR3 bases: TGCGCCAGCAGCCCCGGGACAGCAGATAATTCACCCCTCCACTTT. The whole variable domain, remainder taken from reference TRBV5-1 and TRBJ1-6, is KAGVTQTPRYLIKTRGQQVTLSCSPISGHRSVSWYQQTPGQGLQFLFEYFSETQRNKGNFPGRFSGRQFSNSRSEMNVSTLELGDSALYLCASSPGTADNSPLHFGNGTRLTVT.

The rearrangement uses TRBV18 and TRBJ2-1; D gene unclear. Germline V lookup: CDR1 KGHSH, CDR2 LQKENI. V was shortened by 4 bases and J by 4 bases, with 11 bases between the two germline ends. The length of the CDR3 is 14 residues. The CDR3 here is CASSLSVLYNEQFF. The CDR3 DNA is TGTGCCAGCTCACTCTCCGTCTTGTACAATGAGCAGTTCTTC.

The chain links TRBV3-1 (or the pseudogene TRBV3-2) to TRBJ2-1; 8 bases match TRBD1. Germline assignment: CDR1 LGHDT and CDR2 YNNKEL (reference sequence). J lost 9 bases, V lost 2 bases, and 3 bases had no gene match. This CDR3 is built from 13 residues. This chain's CDR3 is CASSQNRGSEQFF. The CDR3, as DNA: TGTGCCAGCAGCCAAAACAGGGGGAGTGAGCAGTTCTTC.

The chain couples TRBV6-5 to TRBJ2-5; 10 positions match TRBD1. Germline CDR1 is MNHEY and CDR2 is SVGAGI. CDR3 size: 15 residues. V lost 2 bases to trimming and J lost 2 bases; unmatched junction nucleotides: 2. As DNA, the CDR3 is TGTGCCAGCAGTTACGACAGGGGGCGGCAAGAGACCCAGTACTTC. Translated: CASSYDRGRQETQYF.

The chain joins TRBV18 to TRBJ2-1, with 14 bases matching TRBD2. Germline trimming cut 0 bases from V and 6 bases from J; bases unmatched to any gene: 1. Germline CDR1 reads KGHSH; CDR2 reads LQKENI. The CDR3 spans 16 residues. This CDR3 is CASSPPGTSGGNEQFF. DNA for the CDR3: TGTGCCAGCTCACCACCTGGGACTAGCGGGGGCAATGAGCAGTTCTTC. The whole variable domain, filled in from reference TRBV18 and TRBJ2-1, reads NAGVMQNPRHLVRRRGQEARLRCSPMKGHSHVYWYRQLPEEGLKFMVYLQKENIIDESGMPKERFSAEFPKEGPSILRIQQVVRGDSAAYFCASSPPGTSGGNEQFFGPGTRLTVL.

The rearrangement links TRBV4-1 to TRBJ2-1, with 7 bases lining up with TRBD2. The CDR3 is 15 residues long. Germline V gene sequence: CDR1 MGHRA, CDR2 YSYEKL. V trimming: 1 base; J trimming: 4 bases; junction bases outside the gene matches: 4. CDR3 residues: CASSQGGGVYNEQFF. The CDR3 DNA reads TGCGCCAGCAGCCAAGGTGGGGGGGTTTACAATGAGCAGTTCTTC.

The chain recombines TRBV5-6 with TRBJ1-5; no clear D. Germline CDR1 SGHDT, CDR2 YYEEEE. V dropped 4 bases and J dropped 1 base, with 12 bases sitting between them. The CDR3 runs 15 residues. The CDR3, as DNA: TGTGCCAGCAGCCCCTATGCTACGAGCAATCAGCCCCAGCATTTT. Encoded protein: CASSPYATSNQPQHF.

This clone was picked up a small number of times. The chain carries TRBV2 and TRBJ1-2, with D possibly matching TRBD1 (6 bases). The germline V and J ends were trimmed by 8 bases and 4 bases, with 14 bases remaining between them. The CDR3 is 13 amino acids. CDR1 and CDR2 from the germline V gene are SNHLY and FYNNEI. CDR3 sequence reads: CASEPQGIYGYTF. The CDR3 DNA reads TGTGCCAGCGAACCACAGGGTATCTATGGCTACACCTTC.

The CDR3: CASSPSALSGSPLHF. The CDR3 nucleotides are TGCGCCAGCAGCCCCTCCGCCCTCTCGGGGTCACCCCTCCACTTT. The chain is built from TRBV5-1 and TRBJ1-6; D gene ambiguous. CDR3 length equals 15 residues. CDR1 and CDR2 (germline): SGHRS, YFSETQ. Deletions cut 4 bases from V and 10 bases from J, with 18 bases between.

J is TRBJ2-1 and V is TRBV5-1, with 10 positions matching TRBD1. V dropped 4 bases and J dropped 4; count of bases not matched to a gene: 5. The CDR3 has 15 residues. Germline assignment: CDR1 SGHRS and CDR2 YFSETQ. CDR3 sequence (DNA): TGCGCCAGCAGCCCTCCGGACAGGGGGTACAATGAGCAGTTCTTC. Its protein product is CASSPPDRGYNEQFF.

The V and J genes are TRBV6-1 and TRBJ2-3; 7 bases are a match to TRBD2. V lost 2 bases, J lost 0 bases, and 8 bases stayed unmatched. Germline values: CDR1 MNHNS, CDR2 SASEGT. The CDR3 contains 17 residues. The CDR3 DNA reads as TGTGCCAGCAGTGAAACTGGCAGCGGGGCTAGCACAGATACGCAGTATTTT. Its translation is CASSETGSGASTDTQYF.